This entry is about one TCR beta chain. This specimen comes from a study of blood T cell repertoires in COVID-19. Across the whole study: Researchers got acute and convalescent COVID-19 samples from the United States, Italy and Spain. PBMCs, B-cell-depleted T cells, or T cells were the source of the cDNA or gDNA that made up the material.

Enrolment of Seattle patients took place during active infection, and they were followed longitudinally. Germline loops: CDR1 MNHEY, CDR2 SVGAGI. Trimming stripped 2 bases from V and 11 bases from J, with 15 bases between. This CDR3 spans 13 amino acids. In the original processing: Cell counts per sample came from amplifying reference gene primers. This table comes from immunoSEQ multiplex PCR, and its TCRdb copy is limited to in-frame clones, with some not included. That table furnishes V, J and clone size, whereas the DNA furnished D and trimming. The table lists about 150,000 clones, 65% to 90% of them singletons.

The sequenced sample was peripheral blood. This sequence originates from a woman aged 55-75 years with COVID-19, enrolled during active disease. The chain carries TRBV6-5 and TRBJ1-1, with D maybe TRBD1 (5 bases). The CDR3 DNA reads as TGTGCCAGCAGTTACGTCAGGGATTCAAGGGCTTTCTTT. Translated, it gives CASSYVRDSRAFF.